One sample yielded the 27 T cell receptor beta chains listed below, sequenced in a study of blood T cell repertoires in COVID-19. The data were produced by immunoSEQ multiplex PCR, yet TCRdb's version contains in-frame clones alone and is incomplete. This sample has around 100,000 clones, with approximately 90% found just once. The sample comprised peripheral blood. Receptors originate from a man between 45 and 60 years old with acute or convalescent COVID-19.

This chain uses TRBV10-3 with TRBJ2-3; 8 bases line up with TRBD1. This CDR3 is built from 15 residues. Unmatched junction bases numbered 12, after V lost 7 bases and J lost 6 bases. Per germline, CDR1 ENHRY and CDR2 SYGVKD. The CDR3 reads CAITPGQGAGDTQYF. DNA of the CDR3: TGTGCCATCACGCCCGGCCAGGGGGCCGGTGATACGCAGTATTTT.

The chain uses TRBV6-2 or TRBV6-3 and TRBJ2-5; TRBD2 aligns across 9 bases. This CDR3 is 17 amino acids long. CDR1 is MNHEY, CDR2 SVGEGT, per germline. V lost 2 bases, J lost 2 bases, and 9 bases stayed unmatched. CDR3 residues: CASSYGSGRRVQETQYF. In nucleotides, the CDR3 is TGTGCCAGCAGTTACGGGAGCGGGAGGCGCGTACAAGAGACCCAGTACTTC.

The rearrangement uses TRBV29-1 and TRBJ2-1; D ambiguous. Germline CDR1 is SQVTM and CDR2 is ANQGSEA. The length of the CDR3 is 12 residues. Trimming removed 4 bases from V and 5 bases from J, with 9 bases in between. CDR3 amino acids: CSVANANNEQFF. The CDR3 bases are TGCAGCGTTGCGAACGCGAACAATGAGCAGTTCTTC.

The chain has TRBV24-1 and TRBJ1-4, with TRBD1 matching 9 bases. Germline CDR1 reads KGHDR; CDR2 reads SFDVKD. V was pared by 3 bases and J by 4 bases, with 2 bases of the junction left unmatched. The CDR3 runs 15 residues. The CDR3, as DNA: TGTGCCACCAGTGATGGACAGGGGATTAATGAAAAACTGTTTTTT. Amino acids: CATSDGQGINEKLFF.

The rearrangement uses TRBV12-3 or TRBV12-4 and TRBJ1-2, with D perhaps TRBD1 (6 bases). The CDR3 runs 12 residues. Trimming stripped 5 bases from V and 8 bases from J, with 12 bases between. CDR3 nucleotide sequence: TGTGCCAGCAGTCAGGGGCCGGGAGGCTACACCTTC. Protein sequence: CASSQGPGGYTF.

The CDR3 coding sequence is TGTGCCAGCTCACCAAGCGAGACCCAGTACTTC. Translated, it gives CASSPSETQYF. The chain employs TRBV18 and TRBJ2-5; D not resolved. The germline V gene encodes CDR1 KGHSH and CDR2 LQKENI. The CDR3 consists of 11 residues. Trimming stripped 2 bases from V and 5 bases from J, with 3 bases between.

V and J are TRBV5-6 and TRBJ2-3, with unresolved D. This CDR3 is built from 11 residues. With 3 bases removed from V and 8 bases from J, the gap between germline ends came to 7 bases. Per germline, CDR1 SGHDT and CDR2 YYEEEE. The CDR3 is CASSSDSTQYF. The DNA of the CDR3 is TGTGCCAGCAGCTCCGACTCTACGCAGTATTTT.

V and J are TRBV11-2 and TRBJ2-1; TRBD2 matches at 10 bases. The ends lost 5 bases at V and 7 bases at J; junction bases unmatched: 8. The CDR3 runs 15 residues. Germline loops: CDR1 SGHAT, CDR2 FQNNGV. Here the CDR3 DNA reads TGTGCCAGCAGCCCTAGCGGGAGTCGTAGAAATGAGCAGTTCTTC. Translating it yields CASSPSGSRRNEQFF.

This chain links TRBV5-5 with TRBJ2-5; D perhaps matches TRBD2 (5 bases). The CDR3 has 13 residues. Between the trimmed V and J ends, which lost 0 bases and 4 bases, there was a span of 7 bases. Per the germline V gene, CDR1 is SGHKS and CDR2 is YYEKEE (reference sequence). CDR3 residues: CASSLASLETQYF. The DNA of the CDR3 is TGTGCCAGCAGCTTGGCTAGCTTAGAGACCCAGTACTTC.

The chain has TRBV1 and TRBJ2-3; TRBD2, the table's D call, was not compared with the DNA. TRBV1 is termed a pseudogene. The length of the CDR3 is 18 residues. The chain's CDR3 is CTSSPTAQAGADTDTQYF. CDR3 DNA: TGCACCAGCAGCCCAACTGCCCAAGCGGGAGCCGACACAGATACGCAGTATTTT.

This chain connects TRBV6-5 to TRBJ1-5; D call uncertain. The germline gives CDR1 MNHEY, CDR2 SVGAGI. The germline V and J ends were trimmed by 2 bases and 11 bases, with 19 bases remaining between them. The CDR3 runs to 15 residues. In DNA, the CDR3 is TGTGCCAGCAGTTACGATTGGGCACCCGCCTCGGCCCAGCATTTT. Amino acid sequence: CASSYDWAPASAQHF.

The genes are TRBV2 and TRBJ2-1, with a possible D match to TRBD1 (7 bases). Germline V CDR1 and CDR2: SNHLY, FYNNEI. The CDR3 spans 20 residues. Trimming cost V 6 bases and J 1 base, with 28 bases left between them. Written as DNA, the CDR3 is TGTGCCAGCAGCCTAGGGGTCCCAGGGGGTAGCGGAGTTTCCTACAATGAGCAGTTCTTC. As protein: CASSLGVPGGSGVSYNEQFF.

The chain joins TRBV5-1 to TRBJ2-1, with 14 bases identical to TRBD2. The CDR3 extends over 17 amino acids. V shed 0 bases and J 10 bases; nucleotides not matched to a gene: 9. The germline CDR1 and CDR2 sequences are SGHRS and YFSETQ. The CDR3 protein is CASSLGLAGGPGEEQFF. The CDR3 bases are TGCGCCAGCAGCTTGGGACTAGCGGGAGGGCCAGGAGAAGAGCAGTTCTTC.

Note on this clone: Relative to the germline gene, one junction end is altered; a read error may explain this. The chain joins TRBV5-4 to TRBJ2-1; 11 bases are a match to TRBD2. Germline V gene sequence: CDR1 SGHNT, CDR2 YYREEE (reference sequence). The CDR3 consists of 13 residues. The CDR3 nucleotides are TGTGCAAGCAAGGGGACTAGCGGCAATGAGCAGTTCTTC. It encodes CASKGTSGNEQFF.

V usage is TRBV5-5 and J usage is TRBJ1-3; D is perhaps TRBD1 (6 bases). The germline CDR1 and CDR2 sequences are SGHKS and YYEKEE (reference sequence). With 4 bases removed from V and 3 bases from J, the gap between germline ends came to 14 bases. The CDR3 length is 15 residues. The CDR3 DNA sequence: TGTGCCAGCAGCATCACAGGGCTAGGTGGAAACACCATATATTTT. Translation gives CASSITGLGGNTIYF. The complete variable domain, with remaining parts taken from reference TRBV5-5 and TRBJ1-3, reads DAGVTQSPTHLIKTRGQQVTLRCSPISGHKSVSWYQQVLGQGPQFIFQYYEKEERGRGNFPDRFSARQFPNYSSELNVNALLLGDSALYLCASSITGLGGNTIYFGEGSWLTVV.

This chain connects TRBV5-1 to TRBJ2-3, with a weak D call TRBD2 (6 bases). The CDR3 contains 13 residues. V shed 10 bases and J shed 6 bases, with 18 bases lying between them. From germline, CDR1 is SGHRS and CDR2 YFSETQ. The CDR3 spells CACRRAGMDTQYF. The CDR3, as DNA: TGCGCCTGCCGGCGGGCGGGAATGGATACGCAGTATTTT.

The rearrangement links TRBV19 to TRBJ2-1, with TRBD2 matching over 12 bases. CDR1 and CDR2 from the germline V gene are LNHDA and SQIVND (reference sequence). Trimming removed 4 bases from V and 2 bases from J; junction bases left unmatched: 3. The CDR3 is 16 residues long. The chain's CDR3 is CASSTRTSGTYNEQFF. DNA of the CDR3: TGTGCCAGTAGTACTCGGACTAGCGGGACCTACAATGAGCAGTTCTTC.

V usage is TRBV5-1 and J usage is TRBJ1-1; 8 nucleotides match TRBD1. V shed 4 bases, J shed 1 base, and the junction held 3 bases outside the gene matches. CDR1 and CDR2 from the germline V gene are SGHRS and YFSETQ. This CDR3 contains 14 residues. DNA of the CDR3: TGCGCCAGCAGCCAGGGGGCTGGGAACACTGAAGCTTTCTTT. Encoded protein: CASSQGAGNTEAFF. Based on the CDR3 plus reference TRBV5-1 and TRBJ1-1, the full variable domain is KAGVTQTPRYLIKTRGQQVTLSCSPISGHRSVSWYQQTPGQGLQFLFEYFSETQRNKGNFPGRFSGRQFSNSRSEMNVSTLELGDSALYLCASSQGAGNTEAFFGQGTRLTVV.

The chain carries TRBV7-9 and TRBJ1-2; D is possibly TRBD1 (6 bases). The CDR3 is made up of 17 amino acids. Trimming stripped 5 bases from V and 6 bases from J, with 25 bases between. The germline V gene has CDR1 SEHNR and CDR2 FQNEAQ (reference sequence). DNA for the CDR3: TGTGCCAGCAGCCCCGGATCGGGGGGGCCAAGGGTAGATGGCTACACCTTC. Its translation is CASSPGSGGPRVDGYTF.

On this clone: Other DNA sequences in the sample encode the same CDR3. The chain has TRBV11-2 and TRBJ2-1; no clear D. The CDR3 runs 15 residues. The V gene's germline CDR1 is SGHAT and CDR2 FQNNGV. V was pared by 1 base and J by 0 bases, with 7 bases between. The DNA of the CDR3 is TGTGCCAGCAGCTTAGCCGGTAGCTCCTACAATGAGCAGTTCTTC. Protein product: CASSLAGSSYNEQFF.

This chain joins TRBV12-5 and TRBJ2-3; no reliable D call. Trimming pared 0 bases from V and 0 bases from J, leaving 10 bases between. Germline assignment: CDR1 LGHNT and CDR2 FRNRAP. The CDR3 consists of 16 residues. CDR3 in DNA: TGTGCTAGTGGTTTGGTACGAGTTATTAGCACAGATACGCAGTATTTT. This gives the protein CASGLVRVISTDTQYF. Complete variable domain (other parts from reference TRBV12-5 and TRBJ2-3): DARVTQTPRHKVTEMGQEVTMRCQPILGHNTVFWYRQTMMQGLELLAYFRNRAPLDDSGMPKDRFSAEMPDATLATLKIQPSEPRDSAVYFCASGLVRVISTDTQYFGPGTRLTVL.

This rearrangement joins TRBV5-1 to TRBJ1-3, with no clear D. This CDR3 spans 16 amino acids. From germline, CDR1 is SGHRS and CDR2 YFSETQ. V was pared by 0 bases and J by 0 bases, with 10 bases between. This chain's CDR3 is CASSLAGEHSGNTIYF. The CDR3 DNA follows: TGCGCCAGCAGCTTGGCCGGGGAGCACTCTGGAAACACCATATATTTT.

The DNA for the CDR3 is TGTGCCAGCAGCGTAGATCCGGGATCGACCTACGAGCAGTACTTC. Amino acid sequence: CASSVDPGSTYEQYF. The chain combines TRBV9 with TRBJ2-7, with D possibly being TRBD2 (5 bases). V gave up 0 bases and J gave up 2 bases, with 12 bases separating them. CDR1 is SGDLS and CDR2 is YYNGEE in the germline V gene. This CDR3 is built from 15 residues.

The rearrangement joins TRBV30 to TRBJ2-1; possibly TRBD2 for D (6 bases). CDR1 and CDR2 (germline): GTSNPN, SVGIG (reference sequence). V gave up 3 bases and J gave up 8 bases, with 14 bases separating them. CDR3 length: 13 amino acids. Written as DNA, the CDR3 is TGTGCCTGGAGCGGGAGAGGGATGCATGAGCAGTTCTTC. Its translation is CAWSGRGMHEQFF. Looking up the rest from reference TRBV30 and TRBJ2-1 gives the full variable domain: SQTIHQWPATLVQPVGSPLSLECTVEGTSNPNLYWYRQAAGRGLQLLFYSVGIGQISSEVPQNLSASRPQDRQFILSSKKLLLSDSGFYLCAWSGRGMHEQFFGPGTRLTVL.

The chain employs TRBV2 and TRBJ1-1, with 7 positions matching TRBD1. This CDR3 is 14 amino acids long. Trimming took 6 bases from V and 0 from J; bases not matched to a gene: 4. Per germline, CDR1 SNHLY and CDR2 FYNNEI. The CDR3 nucleotides are TGTGCCAGCAGCCGACAGGGATTGAACACTGAAGCTTTCTTT. Residues: CASSRQGLNTEAFF.

The chain combines TRBV7-8 with TRBJ1-1, with D tentatively TRBD1 (5 bases). This CDR3 region has 16 residues. Germline CDR1 SGHVS, CDR2 FQNEAQ. Deletions cut 2 bases from V and 1 base from J, with 14 bases between. CDR3: CASSLLAGGGNTEAFF. CDR3 coding DNA: TGTGCCAGCAGCTTACTGGCGGGGGGAGGGAACACTGAAGCTTTCTTT.

The chain has TRBV7-2 and TRBJ2-1, with 12 bases fitting TRBD1. J gave up 0 bases and V 9 bases, and 6 bases lay outside the gene matches. The V gene's germline CDR1 is SGHTA and CDR2 FQGNSA. The length of the CDR3 is 16 residues. Written as DNA, the CDR3 is TGTGCCAGTAACTCGGGACAGGGGGCCTCCTACAATGAGCAGTTCTTC. This translates into CASNSGQGASYNEQFF.